The 27 T cell receptor beta chains presented below share a single source sample, sequenced in a study of T-cell memory formation after mild COVID-19. MiXCR, applied by TCRdb to the 5' RACE reads, yields one record per CDR3 protein. The table has about 560,000 distinct CDR3 sequences, under 20% seen once. The sequencing input was PBMCs or a T cell subset sorted from them (not recorded which). These receptors were collected from an adult woman who had mild COVID-19 (a few samples of this study predate the infection). Cell type and time point are not known.

This clonotype appeared a few times. The V gene is TRBV6-1, the J gene TRBJ2-5; D is undetermined. The V end lost 3 bases, the J end lost 4 bases, and 9 bases lay between the germline ends. The CDR3 runs 13 residues. Germline V lookup: CDR1 MNHNS, CDR2 SASEGT. CDR3 region: CASSDEFRETQYF. The CDR3 nucleotides are TGTGCCAGCAGTGACGAGTTTCGAGAGACCCAGTACTTC.

The table lists this clonotype with many counts. The chain links TRBV2 to TRBJ1-2; D call uncertain. The germline V gene has CDR1 SNHLY and CDR2 FYNNEI. The CDR3 runs 14 residues. V lost 1 base and J 4 bases, leaving 10 bases between the germline ends. In DNA, the CDR3 is TGTGCCAGCAGTGAAGGGGCCCTCGGCTATGGCTACACCTTC. Its translation is CASSEGALGYGYTF. Using reference TRBV2 and TRBJ1-2 for the parts outside the CDR3, the full variable domain is EPEVTQTPSHQVTQMGQEVILRCVPISNHLYFYWYRQILGQKVEFLVSFYNNEISEKSEIFDDQFSVERPDGSNFTLKIRSTKLEDSAMYFCASSEGALGYGYTFGSGTRLTVV.

This chain uses TRBV7-2 with TRBJ2-7; 10 positions agree with TRBD1. J lost 6 bases, V lost 4 bases, and 6 bases had no gene match. Germline CDR1 is SGHTA and CDR2 is FQGNSA. The CDR3 contains 14 residues. The CDR3 loop is CASSYRDRGREQYF. The CDR3 DNA follows: TGTGCCAGCAGCTACCGGGACAGGGGCCGCGAGCAGTACTTC. Supplemented by reference TRBV7-2 and TRBJ2-7, the full variable domain reads GAGVSQSPSNKVTEKGKDVELRCDPISGHTALYWYRQSLGQGLEFLIYFQGNSAPDKSGLPSDRFSAERTGGSVSTLTIQRTQQEDSAVYLCASSYRDRGREQYFGPGTRLTVT.

There are a few counts of this clonotype. The chain is built from TRBV6-1 and TRBJ2-2, with D possibly TRBD1 on 6 matching bases. V was clipped by 8 bases and J by 7 bases, with 14 bases between them. This CDR3 has 13 residues. Germline V gives CDR1 MNHNS, CDR2 SASEGT. Here the CDR3 reads CASSREGGGELFF. The DNA for the CDR3 is TGTGCCAGCTCTAGGGAAGGGGGCGGGGAGCTGTTTTTT.

This clonotype came up many times. The chain couples TRBV29-1 to TRBJ2-1; 7 bases are a match to TRBD2. The trim removed 6 bases at V and 2 bases at J, leaving 13 bases unmatched. The CDR3 consists of 16 residues. CDR1 SQVTM and CDR2 ANQGSEA come from the germline V gene. Written as DNA, the CDR3 is TGCAGCGTCGAAAGGCGGGGGAACCAGCCCTACAATGAGCAGTTCTTC. Encoded protein: CSVERRGNQPYNEQFF.

This sequence joins TRBV20-1 and TRBJ2-7; TRBD1 aligns across 9 bases. The CDR3 is 13 residues long. The germline V gene encodes CDR1 DFQATT and CDR2 SNEGSKA (reference sequence). V shed 4 bases, J shed 7 bases, and the junction held 8 bases outside the gene matches. In nucleotides, the CDR3 is TGCAGTGCTAACAGGGGGCGCTTCGGGGAGCAGTACTTC. Amino acids: CSANRGRFGEQYF.

In this sample, this clonotype turned up a few times. V gene TRBV7-9 combines with J gene TRBJ2-1, with unresolved D. V lost 6 bases and J 10 bases, leaving 19 bases between the germline ends. The CDR3 spans 14 residues. The V gene's germline CDR1 is SEHNR and CDR2 FQNEAQ (reference sequence). This CDR3 is CASSLSISLTEQFF. The CDR3 nucleotides are TGTGCCAGCAGTCTCTCAATTTCGTTGACGGAGCAGTTCTTC.

The chain is built from TRBV5-1 and TRBJ2-5; the D gene is possibly TRBD1 (6 bases). Germline V gene data show CDR1 as SGHRS and CDR2 as YFSETQ. The CDR3 runs to 13 residues. The V end was cut by 6 bases, the J end by 5 bases, with 14 bases between. CDR3 nucleotides: TGCGCCAGCACCGGACAGCCCAGGGAGACCCAGTACTTC. Encoded protein: CASTGQPRETQYF. Looking up the rest from reference TRBV5-1 and TRBJ2-5 gives the full variable domain: KAGVTQTPRYLIKTRGQQVTLSCSPISGHRSVSWYQQTPGQGLQFLFEYFSETQRNKGNFPGRFSGRQFSNSRSEMNVSTLELGDSALYLCASTGQPRETQYFGPGTRLLVL.

The gene calls are TRBV12-3 or TRBV12-4 and TRBJ2-1; 12 bases map to TRBD2. The junction had 7 bases not matched to a gene; V was cut back by 8 bases and J by 14 bases. The CDR3 runs 12 residues. The CDR3: CASGSSGRVEFF. As DNA, the CDR3 is TGTGCCAGCGGGTCTAGCGGGAGGGTGGAGTTCTTC.

The chain has TRBV27 and TRBJ2-4; D gene unclear. The length of the CDR3 is 15 residues. The V and J ends lost 3 bases and 0 bases respectively, with 9 bases between them. The germline CDR1 and CDR2 sequences are MNHEY and SMNVEV (reference sequence). The CDR3 nucleotides read TGTGCCAGCAGTTTTCTCGCTGGAGCCAAAAACATTCAGTACTTC. It codes for CASSFLAGAKNIQYF.

The chain is built from TRBV4-2 and TRBJ2-2; 10 bases align to TRBD1. Germline V CDR1 and CDR2: LGHNA, YNFKEQ. The CDR3 consists of 17 residues. V gave up 1 base and J gave up 5 bases; unmatched junction bases: 7. In DNA, the CDR3 is TGTGCCAGCAGCCAAGTAACCGGGACAGGGGTTACCGGGGAGCTGTTTTTT. Translation: CASSQVTGTGVTGELFF.

This chain links TRBV20-1 with TRBJ2-3; D uncertain. The CDR3 contains 15 residues. V dropped 7 bases and J dropped 6 bases, with 23 bases sitting between them. CDR1 and CDR2 (germline): DFQATT, SNEGSKA (reference sequence). The CDR3 protein is CSVDRVDRSIDTQYF. DNA of the CDR3: TGCAGTGTCGACCGGGTGGACCGATCGATCGATACGCAGTATTTT.

This clonotype was seen at least ten times. The chain combines TRBV29-1 with TRBJ1-1; D may be TRBD1 (5 bases). CDR1 and CDR2 from the germline V gene are SQVTM and ANQGSEA. There are 13 residues in the CDR3. V was shortened by 3 bases and J by 5 bases, with 13 bases between the two germline ends. In nucleotides, the CDR3 is TGCAGCGTTGAGCGGGGGGTAGGTACTGAAGCTTTCTTT. It codes for CSVERGVGTEAFF.

The rearrangement links TRBV7-6 to TRBJ2-5; D not certain. CDR1 SGHVS and CDR2 FNYEAQ come from the germline V gene. Trimming took 4 bases from V and 7 from J, leaving 10 bases between them. This CDR3 contains 12 residues. DNA of the CDR3: TGTGCCAGCAGCTCCCCCCTAGGGACCCAGTACTTC. Encoded protein: CASSSPLGTQYF.

V gene TRBV5-6 combines with J gene TRBJ1-5; tentative D call: TRBD1 (5 bases). V was pared by 3 bases and J by 0 bases, with 13 bases between. The V gene's germline CDR1 is SGHDT and CDR2 YYEEEE. The length of the CDR3 is 16 residues. The CDR3 loop reads CASSWGGMYSNQPQHF. The CDR3 DNA reads TGTGCCAGCAGCTGGGGGGGTATGTATAGCAATCAGCCCCAGCATTTT.

This clonotype was detected only a few times. The V call is TRBV7-3, the J call TRBJ2-7; 8 bases are a match to TRBD1. Germline V gene sequence: CDR1 SGHTA, CDR2 FQGTGA. The CDR3 sequence is 14 residues long. The V segment lost 5 bases and the J segment 6 bases; nucleotides outside the gene matches: 9. The CDR3 reads CASSPGQGSPEQYF. DNA for the CDR3: TGTGCCAGCAGCCCCGGACAGGGATCTCCCGAGCAGTACTTC.

The chain couples TRBV9 to TRBJ2-1; a possible D gene is TRBD1 (5 bases). CDR3 length equals 13 residues. CDR1 is SGDLS and CDR2 is YYNGEE in the germline V gene. Trimming stripped 0 bases from V and 10 bases from J, with 11 bases between. The CDR3 nucleotides are TGTGCCAGCAGCGTAGATGAGGCAGGGGAGCAGTTCTTC. Its translation: CASSVDEAGEQFF.

The chain employs TRBV5-1 and TRBJ1-3; D is ambiguous. With 4 bases removed from V and 0 bases from J, the gap between germline ends came to 11 bases. Germline CDR1 SGHRS, CDR2 YFSETQ. The CDR3 covers 15 residues. CDR3 residues: CASSEQNPSGNTIYF. The CDR3 DNA reads as TGCGCCAGCAGCGAACAGAATCCCTCTGGAAACACCATATATTTT.

At least ten counts were recorded for this clonotype. The genes are TRBV24-1 and TRBJ2-7; possibly TRBD1 for D (6 bases). Trimming shortened V by 4 bases and J by 4 bases, and 22 bases separated the two germline ends. Germline V gives CDR1 KGHDR, CDR2 SFDVKD. There are 17 residues in the CDR3. In DNA form, the CDR3 reads TGTGCCACCAGTGAATCAAATACAGGGAAGAGAGGTTACGAGCAGTACTTC. Translating gives CATSESNTGKRGYEQYF.

This chain joins TRBV5-1 and TRBJ2-6; D is undetermined. Trimming left V 7 bases short and J 2 bases short, with 7 bases between. CDR3 size: 13 residues. Germline CDR1 is SGHRS and CDR2 is YFSETQ. The CDR3: CASGYPGANVLTF. CDR3 nucleotides: TGCGCCAGCGGCTATCCTGGGGCCAACGTCCTGACTTTC.

This clonotype was seen a few times. The rearrangement joins TRBV19 to TRBJ1-1, with TRBD1 identical over 8 bases. V lost 10 bases and J lost 2; bases outside the gene matches: 6. The CDR3 runs 13 residues. Per the germline V gene, CDR1 is LNHDA and CDR2 is SQIVND (reference sequence). CDR3 sequence (DNA): TGTGCCACCGCGACAGGGGATAACACTGAAGCTTTCTTT. Amino acid sequence: CATATGDNTEAFF.

This clonotype has ten or more counts. The CDR3, as DNA: TGTGCCAGCAGCCAAGATGGGACTAGCGCCTACGAGCAGTACTTC. Residues: CASSQDGTSAYEQYF. This rearrangement joins TRBV3-2 to TRBJ2-7; the table assigns TRBD2, which was not confirmed against the DNA. TRBV3-2 is a documented pseudogene. The CDR3 covers 15 residues.

The gene calls are TRBV20-1 and TRBJ2-2; D is unresolved. Deletions cut 0 bases from V and 9 bases from J, with 11 bases between. CDR1 is DFQATT and CDR2 is SNEGSKA in the germline V gene (reference sequence). The CDR3 is 13 residues long. The CDR3 bases are TGCAGTGCTAGAGAGCCCCCAGGCCGGGAGCTGTTTTTT. Its translation is CSAREPPGRELFF.

The chain is built from TRBV6-2 or TRBV6-3 and TRBJ2-7; tentative D call: TRBD2 (6 bases). V lost 0 bases and J lost 2, with 11 bases in between. The CDR3 runs 15 residues. CDR1 and CDR2 from the germline V gene are MNHEY and SVGEGT. The CDR3 sequence is CASSYSRRGTYEQYF. CDR3 nucleotides: TGTGCCAGCAGTTACTCGAGGCGGGGAACCTACGAGCAGTACTTC.

This clonotype was detected only a few times. The CDR3 DNA sequence: TGCGCCAGCAGCCAATCTGGTGGAAGCAATCAGCCCCAGCATTTT. Translating gives CASSQSGGSNQPQHF. J is TRBJ1-5 and V is TRBV4-1; no clear D gene. The CDR3 is made up of 15 amino acids. Trimming took 2 bases from V and 1 from J, leaving 9 bases between them. Germline assignment: CDR1 MGHRA and CDR2 YSYEKL.

The V call is TRBV5-6, the J call TRBJ2-7, with D unresolved. Trimming left V 2 bases short and J 6 bases short, with 9 bases between. Germline CDR1 and CDR2: SGHDT and YYEEEE. The CDR3 length is 12 residues. The CDR3 is CASSFETREQYF. DNA of the CDR3: TGTGCCAGCAGCTTTGAGACGCGCGAGCAGTACTTC.

This clonotype was counted ten times or more. This chain joins TRBV5-4 and TRBJ1-4; D unresolved. The CDR3 is 15 residues long. CDR1 SGHNT and CDR2 YYREEE come from the germline V gene (reference sequence). V was trimmed by 3 bases and J by 5 bases, leaving 14 bases between them. The CDR3 reads CASSYNRALNEKLFF. The CDR3 DNA is TGTGCCAGCAGCTACAACCGGGCCTTGAATGAAAAACTGTTTTTT. The full variable domain, with the rest looked up from reference TRBV5-4 and TRBJ1-4, is ETGVTQSPTHLIKTRGQQVTLRCSSQSGHNTVSWYQQALGQGPQFIFQYYREEENGRGNFPPRFSGLQFPNYSSELNVNALELDDSALYLCASSYNRALNEKLFFGSGTQLSVL.